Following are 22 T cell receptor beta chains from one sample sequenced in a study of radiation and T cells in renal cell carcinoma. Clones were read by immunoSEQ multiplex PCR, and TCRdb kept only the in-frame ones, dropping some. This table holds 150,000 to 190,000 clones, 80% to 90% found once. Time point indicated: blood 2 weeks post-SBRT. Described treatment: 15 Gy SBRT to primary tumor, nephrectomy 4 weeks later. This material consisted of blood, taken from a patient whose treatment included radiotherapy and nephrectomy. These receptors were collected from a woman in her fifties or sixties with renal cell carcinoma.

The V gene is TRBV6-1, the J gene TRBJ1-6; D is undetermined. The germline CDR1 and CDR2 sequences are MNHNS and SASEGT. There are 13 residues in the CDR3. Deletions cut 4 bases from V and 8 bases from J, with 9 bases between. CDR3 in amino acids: CASSGNKDSPLHF. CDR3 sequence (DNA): TGTGCCAGCAGTGGGAATAAAGATTCACCCCTCCACTTT.

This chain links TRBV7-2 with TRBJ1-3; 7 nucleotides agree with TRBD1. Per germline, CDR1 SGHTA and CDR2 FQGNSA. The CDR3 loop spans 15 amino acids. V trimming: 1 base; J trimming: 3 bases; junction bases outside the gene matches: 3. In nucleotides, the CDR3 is TGTGCCAGCAGCTTAGAGGGGACAGTTGGAAACACCATATATTTT. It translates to CASSLEGTVGNTIYF.

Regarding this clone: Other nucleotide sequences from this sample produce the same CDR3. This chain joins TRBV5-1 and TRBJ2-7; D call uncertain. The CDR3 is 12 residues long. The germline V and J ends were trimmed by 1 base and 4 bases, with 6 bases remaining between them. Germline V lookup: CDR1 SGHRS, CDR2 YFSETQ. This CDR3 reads CASSLSSYEQYF. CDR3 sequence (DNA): TGCGCCAGCAGCTTGTCGTCGTACGAGCAGTACTTC.

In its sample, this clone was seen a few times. The CDR3 sequence: CASTDGNSGNTIYF. The CDR3 DNA reads as TGCGCCAGCACAGACGGGAACTCTGGAAACACCATATATTTT. This chain uses TRBV5-1 with TRBJ1-3; D is unclear. Germline values: CDR1 SGHRS, CDR2 YFSETQ. The CDR3 is 14 amino acids. V lost 6 bases to trimming and J lost 0 bases, with 10 bases between them.

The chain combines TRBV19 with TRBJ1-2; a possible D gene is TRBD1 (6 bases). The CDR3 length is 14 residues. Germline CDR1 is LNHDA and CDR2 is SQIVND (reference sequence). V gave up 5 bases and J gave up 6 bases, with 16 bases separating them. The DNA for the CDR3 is TGTGCCAGTAGTTTAGCAGGGGCAGCTGATGGCTACACCTTC. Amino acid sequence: CASSLAGAADGYTF.

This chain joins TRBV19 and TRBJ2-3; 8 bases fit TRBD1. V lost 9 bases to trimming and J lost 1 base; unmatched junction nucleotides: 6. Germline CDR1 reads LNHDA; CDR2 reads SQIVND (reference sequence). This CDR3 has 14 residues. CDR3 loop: CASTQGQGTDTQYF. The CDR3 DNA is TGTGCCAGCACCCAGGGACAGGGCACAGATACGCAGTATTTT.

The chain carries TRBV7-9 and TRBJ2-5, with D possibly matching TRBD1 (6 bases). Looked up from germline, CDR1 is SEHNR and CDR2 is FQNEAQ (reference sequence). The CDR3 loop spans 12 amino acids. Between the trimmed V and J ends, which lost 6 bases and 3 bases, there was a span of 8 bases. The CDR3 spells CASRPGEETQYF. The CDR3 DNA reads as TGTGCCAGCAGACCAGGGGAAGAGACCCAGTACTTC. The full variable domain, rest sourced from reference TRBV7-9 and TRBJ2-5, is DTGVSQNPRHKITKRGQNVTFRCDPISEHNRLYWYRQTLGQGPEFLTYFQNEAQLEKSRLLSDRFSAERPKGSFSTLEIQRTEQGDSAMYLCASRPGEETQYFGPGTRLLVL.

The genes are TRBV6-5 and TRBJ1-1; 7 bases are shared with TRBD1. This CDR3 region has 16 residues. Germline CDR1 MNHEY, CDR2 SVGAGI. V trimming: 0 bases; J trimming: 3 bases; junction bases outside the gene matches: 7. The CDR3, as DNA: TGTGCCAGCAGTTACTCGAGACAGGGACGGGACACTGAAGCTTTCTTT. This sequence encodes CASSYSRQGRDTEAFF.

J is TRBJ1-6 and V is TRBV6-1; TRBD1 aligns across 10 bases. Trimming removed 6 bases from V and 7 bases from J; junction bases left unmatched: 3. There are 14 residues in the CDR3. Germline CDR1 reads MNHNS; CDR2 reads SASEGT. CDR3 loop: CASRGQGINSPLHF. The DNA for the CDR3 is TGTGCCAGCAGGGGACAGGGGATCAATTCACCCCTCCACTTT.

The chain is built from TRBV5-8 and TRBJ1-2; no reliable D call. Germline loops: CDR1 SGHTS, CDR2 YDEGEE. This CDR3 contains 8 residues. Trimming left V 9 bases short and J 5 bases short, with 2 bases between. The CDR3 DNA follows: TGTGCCACTTATGGCTACACCTTC. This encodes CATYGYTF.

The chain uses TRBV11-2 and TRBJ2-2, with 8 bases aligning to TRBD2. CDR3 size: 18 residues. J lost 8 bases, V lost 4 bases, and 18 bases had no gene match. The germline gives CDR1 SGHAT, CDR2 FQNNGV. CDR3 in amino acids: CASSSFGGTRAVSGELFF. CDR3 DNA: TGTGCCAGCAGCTCGTTCGGGGGGACTAGAGCTGTATCGGGGGAGCTGTTTTTT.

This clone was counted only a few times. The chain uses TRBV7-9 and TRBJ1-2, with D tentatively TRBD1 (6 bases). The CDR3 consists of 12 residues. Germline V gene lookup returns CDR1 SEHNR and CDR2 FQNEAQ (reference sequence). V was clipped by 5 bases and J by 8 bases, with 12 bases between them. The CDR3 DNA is TGTGCCAGCAGCGTCGACCAGGGGGGCTACACCTTC. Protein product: CASSVDQGGYTF.

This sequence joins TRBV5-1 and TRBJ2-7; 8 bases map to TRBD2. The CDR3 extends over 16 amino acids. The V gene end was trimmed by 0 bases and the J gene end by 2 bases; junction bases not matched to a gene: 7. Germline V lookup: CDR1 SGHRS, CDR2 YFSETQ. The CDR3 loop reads CASSLGGGGITYEQYF. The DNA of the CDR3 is TGCGCCAGCAGCTTGGGAGGCGGGGGGATTACCTACGAGCAGTACTTC.

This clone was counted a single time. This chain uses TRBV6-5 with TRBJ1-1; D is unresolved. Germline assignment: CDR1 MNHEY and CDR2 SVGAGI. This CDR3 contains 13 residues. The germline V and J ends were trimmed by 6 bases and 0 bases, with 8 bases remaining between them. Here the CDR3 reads CASSWLMNTEAFF. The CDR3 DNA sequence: TGTGCCAGCAGCTGGTTAATGAACACTGAAGCTTTCTTT.

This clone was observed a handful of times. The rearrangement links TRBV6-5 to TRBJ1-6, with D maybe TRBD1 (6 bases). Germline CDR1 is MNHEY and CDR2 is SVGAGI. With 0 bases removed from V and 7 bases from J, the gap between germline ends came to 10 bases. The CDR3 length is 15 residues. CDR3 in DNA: TGTGCCAGCAGTTACTCGCAGGGGATGAATTCACCCCTCCACTTT. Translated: CASSYSQGMNSPLHF.

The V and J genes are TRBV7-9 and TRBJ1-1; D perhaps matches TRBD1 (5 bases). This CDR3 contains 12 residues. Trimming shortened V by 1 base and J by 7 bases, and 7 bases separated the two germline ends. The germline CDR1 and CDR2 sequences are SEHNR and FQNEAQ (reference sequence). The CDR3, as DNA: TGTGCCAGCAGCTTAGGGGGGGTTGAAGCTTTCTTT. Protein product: CASSLGGVEAFF.

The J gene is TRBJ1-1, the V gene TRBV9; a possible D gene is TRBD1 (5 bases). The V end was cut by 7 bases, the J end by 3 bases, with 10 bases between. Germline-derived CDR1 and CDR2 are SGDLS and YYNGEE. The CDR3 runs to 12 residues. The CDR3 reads CASSRADTEAFF. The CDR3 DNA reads TGTGCCAGCTCCAGGGCGGACACTGAAGCTTTCTTT.

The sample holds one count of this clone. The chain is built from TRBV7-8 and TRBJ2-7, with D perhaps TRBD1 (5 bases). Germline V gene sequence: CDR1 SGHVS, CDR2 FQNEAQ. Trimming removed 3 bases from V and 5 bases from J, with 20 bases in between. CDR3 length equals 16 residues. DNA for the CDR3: TGTGCCAGCAGCTTTTCGCCTGGCGCAGGGCGCAACGAGCAGTACTTC. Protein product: CASSFSPGAGRNEQYF.

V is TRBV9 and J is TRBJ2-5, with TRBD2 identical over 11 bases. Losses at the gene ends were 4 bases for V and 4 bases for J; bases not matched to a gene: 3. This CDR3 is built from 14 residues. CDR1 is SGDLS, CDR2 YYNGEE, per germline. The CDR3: CASSPGLAVETQYF. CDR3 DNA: TGTGCCAGCAGCCCGGGACTAGCGGTAGAGACCCAGTACTTC.

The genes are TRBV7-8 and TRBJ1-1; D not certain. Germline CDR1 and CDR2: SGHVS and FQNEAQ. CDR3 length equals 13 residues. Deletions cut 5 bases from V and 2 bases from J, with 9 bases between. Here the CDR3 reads CASSLTENTEAFF. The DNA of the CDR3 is TGTGCCAGCAGCCTCACAGAAAACACTGAAGCTTTCTTT.

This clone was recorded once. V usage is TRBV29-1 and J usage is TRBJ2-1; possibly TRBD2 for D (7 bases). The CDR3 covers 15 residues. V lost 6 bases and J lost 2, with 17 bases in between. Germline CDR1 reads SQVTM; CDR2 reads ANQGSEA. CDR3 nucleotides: TGCAGCGTCACCGCTGGGGGGGGCGCCTACAATGAGCAGTTCTTC. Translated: CSVTAGGGAYNEQFF.

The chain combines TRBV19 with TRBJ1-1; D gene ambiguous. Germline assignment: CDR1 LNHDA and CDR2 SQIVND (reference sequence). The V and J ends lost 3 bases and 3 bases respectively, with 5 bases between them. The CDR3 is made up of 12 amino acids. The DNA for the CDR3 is TGTGCCAGTAGTATCACGGACACTGAAGCTTTCTTT. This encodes CASSITDTEAFF.